Listed below are T cell receptor beta chains from one sample, sequenced in a study of graft-versus-host responses after intestinal transplantation. The table came from immunoSEQ multiplex PCR; TCRdb's copy has only in-frame clones and leaves some out. The table lists about 21,000 clones, around 54% of them singletons. Material: alloreactive CD4+ T cells from a mixed lymphocyte reaction culture, obtained before intestinal transplant. The receptors here all came from a human patient who received an intestinal transplant. CDR3s include the opening cysteine and the closing phenylalanine or tryptophan. D genes are given only for firm matches. Some rows mark clone size as missing; the rest say once, few, many or name a class of expanded clone.

J,size,D,V,DNA,CDR3
TRBJ2-7,.,.,TRBV6-1,TGTGCCAGCAAAGGACATAGCTACGAGCAGTACTTC,CASKGHSYEQYF
TRBJ1-1,.,.,TRBV5-1,TGCGCCAGCAGCTTGTTGCCGACAGACACTGAAGCTTTCTTT,CASSLLPTDTEAFF
TRBJ2-6,.,.,TRBV7-9,TGTGCCAGCAGCTTAGTCGGGACAACATCTGGGGCCAACGTCCTGACTTTC,CASSLVGTTSGANVLTF
TRBJ1-2,few,.,TRBV30,TGTGCCTGGAGTCGCTTGGGGGGGACAACTAGCTATGGCTACACCTTC,CAWSRLGGTTSYGYTF
TRBJ1-2,.,.,TRBV11-2,TGTGCCAGCAGCGAACTGAACTATGGCTACACCTTC,CASSELNYGYTF
TRBJ2-1,medium-sized,.,TRBV29-1,TGCAGCGTTAATGGGAGAAATGAGCAGTTCTTC,CSVNGRNEQFF
TRBJ1-1,few,TRBD1,TRBV29-1,TGCAGCGTTGTGGTACAGGGGACGAACACTGAAGCTTTCTTT,CSVVVQGTNTEAFF
TRBJ2-1,.,.,TRBV5-1,TGCGCCAGCAGCCTGCTAGCGTCGAGCTCCTACAATGAGCAGTTCTTC,CASSLLASSSYNEQFF
TRBJ1-3,.,TRBD1,TRBV19,TGTGCCAGCGTACAGGGGGCTGGAAACACCATATATTTT,CASVQGAGNTIYF
TRBJ1-1,few,.,TRBV10-1,TGCGCCAGCAGGGGAGTAAACACTGAAGCTTTCTTT,CASRGVNTEAFF
TRBJ2-2,.,TRBD1,TRBV5-1,TGCGCCAGCAGCTTTACCCGGGGACAGGGGAAAACCGGGGAGCTGTTTTTT,CASSFTRGQGKTGELFF
TRBJ1-1,few,.,TRBV6-5,TGTGCCAGCAGTTACTCGATAAATAGTGCAACTGAAGCTTTCTTT,CASSYSINSATEAFF
TRBJ2-4,.,.,TRBV4-1,TGCGCCAGCAGCCGCGCCCTAGCCAAAAACATTCAGTACTTC,CASSRALAKNIQYF
TRBJ2-3,few,.,TRBV4-1,TGCGCCAGCAGCCAACCCGGAGTTTATGTGCAGTATTTT,CASSQPGVYVQYF
TRBJ1-1,few,.,TRBV19,TGTGCCAGTAGTGACCTACAGGGTTACACTGAAGCTTTCTTT,CASSDLQGYTEAFF
TRBJ1-1,.,.,TRBV18,TGTGCCAGCTCACGACAGAACACTGAAGCTTTCTTT,CASSRQNTEAFF
TRBJ1-2,few,.,TRBV7-2,TGTGCCAGCAGCTTAGTCCCGGGGTCCTATGGCTACACCTTC,CASSLVPGSYGYTF
TRBJ1-1,few,TRBD1,TRBV7-9,TGTGCCAGCAGCCCCGGACAGGGTTGGACTGAAGCTTTCTTT,CASSPGQGWTEAFF
TRBJ2-7,.,.,TRBV6-6,TGTGCCAGCAGACCCTCGGGGGAAACCTACGAGCAGTACTTC,CASRPSGETYEQYF
TRBJ2-3,.,TRBD2,TRBV5-1,TGCGCCAGCAGCTCCCGGGTTAGCGGGGACACAGATACGCAGTATTTT,CASSSRVSGDTDTQYF
TRBJ2-2,.,.,TRBV11-2,TGTGCCAGCAGCCCTAGGGGCACCGGGGAGCTGTTTTTT,CASSPRGTGELFF
TRBJ1-4,few,TRBD1,TRBV2,TGTGCCAGCAGTGAAGAGGGGACAGGGATCAGTGAAAAACTGTTTTTT,CASSEEGTGISEKLFF
TRBJ2-1,.,.,TRBV29-1,TGCAGCGTGGGGGGACTGGGGGACCCCTACAATGAGCAGTTCTTC,CSVGGLGDPYNEQFF